These 9 T cell receptor beta chains were all obtained from the same sample, sequenced in a study of shared clonotypes between healthy human individuals. Generated by immunoSEQ multiplex PCR, the TCRdb table keeps only in-frame clones and is missing some. This table has around 750,000 clones, less than 85% appearing once. Sequenced: memory CD4+ T cells sorted from blood. Subset described: CD45RA-negative fraction. The receptor set was obtained from a woman under 40 in good health.

The rearrangement uses TRBV5-1 and TRBJ2-7, with D maybe TRBD2 (5 bases). The CDR3 runs to 13 residues. The V end was cut by 4 bases, the J end by 3 bases, with 11 bases between. Germline V gene lookup returns CDR1 SGHRS and CDR2 YFSETQ. The CDR3 is CASSLGLFYEQYF. The CDR3 DNA reads as TGCGCCAGCAGCCTCGGACTTTTCTACGAGCAGTACTTC.

As DNA, the CDR3 is TGTGCCAGCAGCCGAAGCAGGGAGCTGTTTTTT. It translates to CASSRSRELFF. The gene calls are TRBV7-6 and TRBJ2-2; D is unclear. The CDR3 consists of 11 residues. Germline V gene lookup returns CDR1 SGHVS and CDR2 FNYEAQ. Between the trimmed V and J ends, which lost 5 bases and 9 bases, there was a span of 7 bases.

V is TRBV18 and J is TRBJ2-7; D is possibly TRBD1 (6 bases). Germline V gene lookup returns CDR1 KGHSH and CDR2 LQKENI. Trimming cost V 8 bases and J 6 bases, with 17 bases left between them. The CDR3 totals 13 residues. Here the CDR3 reads CASRWAGEIEQYF. In DNA, the CDR3 is TGTGCCAGCCGTTGGGCAGGGGAAATCGAGCAGTACTTC.

In regard to this clone: Other DNA sequences within the sample encode an identical CDR3. The V call is TRBV5-1, the J call TRBJ2-7; TRBD2 matches 7 bases. The V and J ends lost 5 bases and 3 bases, in that order; junction bases with no gene match: 5. This CDR3 has 13 residues. CDR1 and CDR2 (germline): SGHRS, YFSETQ. In nucleotides, the CDR3 is TGCGCCAGCAGTTCGAGCGGGGACTACGAGCAGTACTTC. This translates into CASSSSGDYEQYF.

This clone came up once. The chain combines TRBV6-6 with TRBJ1-3, with D unresolved. Germline V CDR1 and CDR2: MNHNY, SVGAGI (reference sequence). The length of the CDR3 is 13 residues. V gave up 5 bases and J gave up 1 base, with 6 bases separating them. CDR3 protein: CASSILSGNTIYF. The CDR3 bases are TGTGCCAGCAGTATCCTGTCTGGAAACACCATATATTTT.

The chain employs TRBV4-1 and TRBJ1-5, with D unclear. CDR3 length equals 14 residues. V lost 0 bases and J lost 5, with 8 bases in between. Germline-derived CDR1 and CDR2 are MGHRA and YSYEKL. The CDR3 sequence: CASSQDQSHQPQHF. Written as DNA, the CDR3 is TGCGCCAGCAGCCAAGATCAATCCCATCAGCCCCAGCATTTT.

The V gene is TRBV7-7, the J gene TRBJ2-1, with TRBD2 matching over 10 bases. J gave up 3 bases and V 5 bases, and 4 bases lay outside the gene matches. Germline V gene data show CDR1 as SSHAT and CDR2 as FNYEAQ (reference sequence). This CDR3 has 15 residues. In nucleotides, the CDR3 is TGTGCCAGCAGCCGCATAGCGGGAGGCTACAATGAGCAGTTCTTC. It is translated as CASSRIAGGYNEQFF. Full variable domain (missing parts from reference TRBV7-7 and TRBJ2-1): GAGVSQSPRYKVTKRGQDVTLRCDPISSHATLYWYQQALGQGPEFLTYFNYEAQPDKSGLPSDRFSAERPEGSISTLTIQRTEQRDSAMYRCASSRIAGGYNEQFFGPGTRLTVL.

A few counts support this clone. Other DNA sequences in this sample translate to the same CDR3. The chain combines TRBV5-1 with TRBJ1-3; 7 positions agree with TRBD1. There are 14 residues in the CDR3. Losses at the gene ends were 4 bases for V and 6 bases for J; bases not matched to a gene: 7. Germline lookup yields CDR1 SGHRS and CDR2 YFSETQ. CDR3 amino acids: CASSPGTAVNTIYF. The CDR3 DNA reads TGCGCCAGCAGCCCCGGGACAGCCGTAAACACCATATATTTT.

The chain joins TRBV20-1 to TRBJ1-2; D is unresolved. The germline gives CDR1 DFQATT, CDR2 SNEGSKA (reference sequence). The CDR3 totals 10 residues. V lost 6 bases, J lost 5 bases, and 7 bases lay in between. The CDR3 nucleotides are TGCAGTGCCGAGTGGTATGGCTACACCTTC. Translation: CSAEWYGYTF.